The 32 T cell receptor beta chains reported below all come from one sample, sequenced in a study of blood T cells in healthy people across ages (dated by TCRdb to between 2014 and 2017). The library was made by 5' RACE. Sequenced on an Illumina HiSeq 2500. The second PCR ran for about 6 to 12 cycles and used a J-beta primer mix along with a sample-barcoded 5' primer. Clones were called with MiXCR by TCRdb after fastp trimmed the public reads at Q25, and only in-frame beta chains were retained. Entries that share a CDR3 protein sequence are merged under the most common genes and DNA. The sample profile shows 950,000 to 1,200,000 distinct CDR3 sequences; roughly two fifths of them were found once. Together, the top ten hold around 13% of the sample. Sequenced sample: blood. The receptors originated from a man between 18 and 29 years old in good health.

This clonotype was detected a few times. The V call is TRBV27, the J call TRBJ2-1, with a tentative D call TRBD1 (6 bases). The CDR3 extends over 17 amino acids. Trimming left V 5 bases short and J 7 bases short, with 24 bases between. Germline V gives CDR1 MNHEY, CDR2 SMNVEV (reference sequence). CDR3 sequence: CASSLQRPRGLKNEQFF. For the CDR3, the DNA is TGTGCCAGCAGTCTCCAAAGACCCAGGGGTCTGAAGAATGAGCAGTTCTTC.

This clonotype showed up many times. The CDR3 coding sequence is TGTGCCAGTACCCCGCCGGGGGCTCCATACGAGCAGTACTTC. This translates into CASTPPGAPYEQYF. The V call is TRBV19, the J call TRBJ2-7; D is perhaps TRBD1 or TRBD2 (6 bases each). Germline V lookup: CDR1 LNHDA, CDR2 SQIVND (reference sequence). CDR3 size: 14 residues. V shed 7 bases and J shed 4 bases, with 17 bases lying between them.

V usage is TRBV4-3 and J usage is TRBJ1-5; TRBD1 agrees at 7 bases. Germline V gives CDR1 LGHNA, CDR2 YSLEER. The ends lost 0 bases at V and 5 bases at J; junction bases unmatched: 4. This CDR3 has 15 residues. The CDR3 loop is CASSQDVGQDQPQHF. CDR3 in DNA: TGCGCCAGCAGCCAAGATGTCGGACAGGATCAGCCCCAGCATTTT.

This clonotype was seen more than once but under ten times. The rearrangement uses TRBV7-9 and TRBJ2-1; D gene ambiguous. Trimming removed 3 bases at V and 7 bases at J, with 16 bases between. The CDR3 spans 15 residues. CDR1 and CDR2 (germline): SEHNR, FQNEAQ (reference sequence). The CDR3 nucleotides are TGTGCCAGCAGCTTGCGTTCGGGCGGCGATAATGAGCAGTTCTTC. Its translation is CASSLRSGGDNEQFF.

The J gene is TRBJ1-1, the V gene TRBV29-1; weak D call: TRBD1 (6 bases). Germline CDR1 SQVTM, CDR2 ANQGSEA. The V gene lost 2 bases and the J gene lost 3 bases, with 10 bases spanning the gap. The CDR3 loop spans 13 amino acids. CDR3: CSVETSGDTEAFF. The DNA of the CDR3 is TGCAGCGTTGAAACCTCAGGGGACACTGAAGCTTTCTTT.

The CDR3 DNA reads TGCAGCGTTGGTAGCGGGGGAGGAGTTGAGCAGTTCTTC. It translates to CSVGSGGGVEQFF. The genes are TRBV29-1 and TRBJ2-1; the match to TRBD2 covers 9 bases. The germline V gene has CDR1 SQVTM and CDR2 ANQGSEA. V was pared by 4 bases and J by 9 bases, with 7 bases of the junction left unmatched. The CDR3 is 13 residues long.

Only a few counts were recorded for this clonotype. The chain couples TRBV6-2 or TRBV6-3 to TRBJ2-6, with 7 bases aligning to TRBD1. Unmatched junction bases numbered 14, after V lost 0 bases and J lost 3 bases. The V gene's germline CDR1 is MNHEY and CDR2 SVGEGT. This CDR3 is 20 amino acids long. The CDR3 nucleotides read TGTGCCAGCAGTTACTCGTTAGGGGGCCTGGTTATTCGTGGGGCCAACGTCCTGACTTTC. This sequence encodes CASSYSLGGLVIRGANVLTF.

This chain joins TRBV4-2 and TRBJ1-5, with D hard to call. The CDR3 length is 16 residues. V lost 4 bases to trimming and J lost 1 base, with 14 bases between them. Germline-derived CDR1 and CDR2 are LGHNA and YNFKEQ. For the CDR3, the DNA is TGTGCCAGCAGCCCCGTGTCGATCGAGAGCAATCAGCCCCAGCATTTT. Translated, it gives CASSPVSIESNQPQHF.

V usage is TRBV6-5 and J usage is TRBJ1-5, with a weak D call TRBD1 (5 bases). Deletions cut 4 bases from V and 4 bases from J, with 20 bases between. Germline-derived CDR1 and CDR2 are MNHEY and SVGAGI. CDR3 length: 17 residues. The CDR3 sequence is CASSSARVGVGNQPQHF. The CDR3, as DNA: TGTGCCAGCAGTTCCGCCAGGGTTGGCGTCGGGAATCAGCCCCAGCATTTT.

V gene TRBV2 combines with J gene TRBJ2-7, with D perhaps matching TRBD1 (5 bases). There are 14 residues in the CDR3. The germline gives CDR1 SNHLY, CDR2 FYNNEI. Trimming stripped 8 bases from V and 0 bases from J, with 14 bases between. The CDR3 is CASLQTVSSYEQYF. The CDR3 DNA follows: TGTGCCAGCCTACAGACAGTGTCCTCCTACGAGCAGTACTTC.

The chain recombines TRBV25-1 with TRBJ1-2; D remains unclear. Trimming stripped 7 bases from V and 3 bases from J, with 15 bases between. The V gene's germline CDR1 is MGHDK and CDR2 SYGVNS. The CDR3 extends over 14 amino acids. CDR3 DNA sequence: TGTGCCAGCAACGCAGATCGGGCAGACTATGGCTACACCTTC. It yields the protein CASNADRADYGYTF.

This clonotype was observed a few times. CDR3 protein: CSARGDPGNEKLFF. CDR3 DNA: TGCAGTGCTAGAGGGGACCCTGGGAATGAAAAACTGTTTTTT. The chain is built from TRBV20-1 and TRBJ1-4, with D possibly being TRBD1 (5 bases). The length of the CDR3 is 14 residues. Looked up from germline, CDR1 is DFQATT and CDR2 is SNEGSKA (reference sequence). With 1 base removed from V and 5 bases from J, the gap between germline ends came to 11 bases.

J is TRBJ2-3 and V is TRBV4-1, with D possibly matching TRBD1 (5 bases). The V and J ends lost 1 base and 4 bases respectively, with 6 bases between them. The CDR3 sequence is 13 residues long. Germline assignment: CDR1 MGHRA and CDR2 YSYEKL. The CDR3 nucleotides are TGCGCCAGCAGCCAAGCAGGGTCAGATACGCAGTATTTT. Translated: CASSQAGSDTQYF.

This clonotype was picked up a small number of times. The rearrangement uses TRBV19 and TRBJ2-3; no definite D call. Trimming took off 8 bases at V and 2 bases at J, with 11 bases between the two ends. The CDR3 consists of 13 residues. Germline V gene lookup returns CDR1 LNHDA and CDR2 SQIVND (reference sequence). CDR3: CASSFRLTDTQYF. CDR3 nucleotide sequence: TGTGCCAGTTCCTTTCGGCTCACAGATACGCAGTATTTT.

This clonotype came up once. A much more abundant neighbour one base away suggests this may be a read error. V and J are TRBV9 and TRBJ2-3; either TRBD1 or TRBD2 may supply D (6 bases each). There are 16 residues in the CDR3. CDR1 is SGDLS, CDR2 YYNGEE, per germline. Trimming took off 3 bases at V and 2 bases at J, with 16 bases between the two ends. Written as DNA, the CDR3 is TGTGCCAGCAGCGGCGACGGGGGACATGACACAGATACGCAGTATTTT. Amino acid sequence: CASSGDGGHDTDTQYF.

The chain employs TRBV10-3 and TRBJ2-1; D perhaps matches TRBD1 (5 bases). This CDR3 is built from 13 residues. From germline, CDR1 is ENHRY and CDR2 SYGVKD. Between the trimmed V and J ends, which lost 8 bases and 6 bases, there was a span of 14 bases. In nucleotides, the CDR3 is TGTGCCATCGACACGGGTCAGGGCAATGAGCAGTTCTTC. Translating gives CAIDTGQGNEQFF.

Concerning this clonotype: One base away lies a much larger clone, so this may be a sequencing read error. The DNA for the CDR3 is TGCAGCCTGCTAGGGAGGGGGACCTACAATGAGCAGTACTTC. This translates into CSLLGRGTYNEQYF. This chain joins TRBV29-1 and TRBJ2-7; TRBD2 might be the D (7 bases). Per the germline V gene, CDR1 is SQVTM and CDR2 is ANQGSEA. Trimming shortened V by 8 bases and J by 7 bases, and 24 bases separated the two germline ends. There are 14 residues in the CDR3.

The rearrangement uses TRBV7-9 and TRBJ2-3, with 9 bases identical to TRBD2. Germline V gene lookup returns CDR1 SEHNR and CDR2 FQNEAQ (reference sequence). V gave up 1 base and J gave up 6 bases; unmatched junction bases: 14. The CDR3 contains 18 residues. The CDR3 sequence: CASSLETAAGGPGDTQYF. CDR3 sequence (DNA): TGTGCCAGCAGCTTAGAGACGGCGGCGGGGGGGCCGGGTGATACGCAGTATTTT.

This clonotype turned up a few times. V is TRBV4-1 and J is TRBJ1-5, with D possibly matching TRBD1 (5 bases). CDR3 length equals 15 residues. In germline, CDR1 is MGHRA, CDR2 YSYEKL. V was pared by 4 bases and J by 4 bases, with 14 bases between. CDR3 DNA: TGCGCCAGCAGCCGGGGGTCCGGGGAGAATCAGCCCCAGCATTTT. It codes for CASSRGSGENQPQHF.

This clonotype came up many times. The DNA of the CDR3 is TGCAGCCTAACTCAGGGGAACGGCCACACAGATACGCAGTATTTT. Its protein is CSLTQGNGHTDTQYF. The V and J genes are TRBV29-1 and TRBJ2-3; D may be TRBD1 (6 bases). CDR3 length: 15 amino acids. Germline V gene lookup returns CDR1 SQVTM and CDR2 ANQGSEA. V was clipped by 8 bases and J by 2 bases, with 20 bases between them.

The rearrangement uses TRBV3-1 and TRBJ2-3; TRBD2 matches 9 bases. CDR1 and CDR2 from the germline V gene are LGHDT and YNNKEL (reference sequence). CDR3 size: 16 residues. The V and J ends lost 1 base and 5 bases, in that order; junction bases with no gene match: 7. CDR3 coding DNA: TGTGCCAGCAGCCAAGGTCCACTAGCGGGCGGAGATACGCAGTATTTT. Translation: CASSQGPLAGGDTQYF.

This chain uses TRBV7-9 with TRBJ2-2, with D possibly matching TRBD1 (6 bases). Per the germline V gene, CDR1 is SEHNR and CDR2 is FQNEAQ (reference sequence). This CDR3 is built from 16 residues. Between the trimmed V and J ends, which lost 5 bases and 2 bases, there was a span of 15 bases. CDR3 DNA: TGTGCCAGCAGCCCACGGACAGAGATTAACACCGGGGAGCTGTTTTTT. It codes for CASSPRTEINTGELFF.

The chain links TRBV9 to TRBJ1-2; possible D gene TRBD1, 5 bases. V gave up 1 base and J gave up 0 bases, with 19 bases separating them. The germline V gene has CDR1 SGDLS and CDR2 YYNGEE. The CDR3 length is 18 residues. The CDR3 is CASSVSLEVGTANYGYTF. The CDR3 DNA reads as TGTGCCAGCAGCGTATCCTTGGAGGTCGGGACGGCTAACTATGGCTACACCTTC.

The rearrangement links TRBV6-5 to TRBJ2-3; TRBD2 matches at 9 bases. This CDR3 is 15 amino acids long. Germline-derived CDR1 and CDR2 are MNHEY and SVGAGI. After removal of 6 bases from V and 0 bases from J, the junction contained 4 bases not matched to a gene. CDR3 protein: CASRSAGGSTDTQYF. CDR3 in DNA: TGTGCCAGCAGGTCGGCGGGGGGGAGCACAGATACGCAGTATTTT.

This clonotype has just a few counts. The chain uses TRBV20-1 and TRBJ2-7; 9 bases line up with TRBD2. With V trimmed by 6 bases and J by 4 bases, 16 bases remained unmatched. Germline CDR1 DFQATT, CDR2 SNEGSKA (reference sequence). The CDR3 is 16 amino acids. The CDR3 is CSAPLEPGLASYEQYF. CDR3 DNA: TGCAGTGCCCCACTAGAACCGGGACTAGCATCTTACGAGCAGTACTTC.

The CDR3 DNA follows: TGCAGTGCTATCGGAACGTCCCCATCTTACAATGAGCAGTTCTTC. It codes for CSAIGTSPSYNEQFF. The rearrangement links TRBV20-1 to TRBJ2-1, with D unresolved. Germline CDR1 DFQATT, CDR2 SNEGSKA (reference sequence). This CDR3 has 15 amino acids. Trimming removed 4 bases from V and 4 bases from J, with 17 bases in between.

The V call is TRBV2, the J call TRBJ1-5; no clear D. The V gene lost 0 bases and the J gene lost 2 bases, with 11 bases spanning the gap. In germline, CDR1 is SNHLY, CDR2 FYNNEI. The CDR3 runs 16 residues. The CDR3 DNA follows: TGTGCCAGCAGTGAAGCGGTGTGGGCAGGCAATCAGCCCCAGCATTTT. This translates into CASSEAVWAGNQPQHF.

This chain connects TRBV10-3 to TRBJ1-3; 7 bases map to TRBD1. The CDR3 totals 16 residues. The V and J ends lost 6 bases and 1 base, in that order; junction bases with no gene match: 9. Per germline, CDR1 ENHRY and CDR2 SYGVKD. CDR3 nucleotides: TGTGCCATCAGGAGGCAGGGGGAGACTTCTGGAAACACCATATATTTT. Amino acids: CAIRRQGETSGNTIYF.

The chain joins TRBV27 to TRBJ1-6, with TRBD1 matching over 7 bases. The CDR3 has 14 amino acids. The trim removed 5 bases at V and 10 bases at J, leaving 8 bases unmatched. CDR1 and CDR2 (germline): MNHEY, SMNVEV (reference sequence). Here the CDR3 reads CASSVRGQNSPLHF. CDR3 bases: TGTGCCAGCAGTGTAAGGGGACAGAACTCACCCCTCCACTTT.

This clonotype was picked up many times. The CDR3 nucleotides are TGCAGTGCTAGATCCAGGGTTCCGAACACCGGGGAGCTGTTTTTT. Amino acid sequence: CSARSRVPNTGELFF. The J gene is TRBJ2-2, the V gene TRBV20-1; weak D call: TRBD1 (5 bases). The CDR3 loop spans 15 amino acids. Trimming left V 2 bases short and J 0 bases short, with 10 bases between. Germline V gene data show CDR1 as DFQATT and CDR2 as SNEGSKA (reference sequence).

This clonotype was seen only a few times. The chain combines TRBV28 with TRBJ2-1, with 8 bases lining up with TRBD2. The CDR3 has 15 amino acids. Losses at the gene ends were 3 bases for V and 3 bases for J; bases not matched to a gene: 4. Germline values: CDR1 MDHEN, CDR2 SYDVKM. The CDR3 DNA sequence: TGTGCCAGCAGTTTTGATAGCGGGGTCTACAATGAGCAGTTCTTC. Translating it yields CASSFDSGVYNEQFF.

This chain uses TRBV20-1 with TRBJ2-3; TRBD1 matches at 7 bases. From germline, CDR1 is DFQATT and CDR2 SNEGSKA (reference sequence). J was trimmed by 0 bases and V by 3 bases; bases with no gene match: 6. CDR3 length: 15 residues. CDR3 amino acids: CSARKDRASTDTQYF. The CDR3 bases are TGCAGTGCTAGGAAAGACAGGGCGAGCACAGATACGCAGTATTTT.